This T cell receptor beta chain was sequenced during a study of blood T cell repertoires in COVID-19. About the research overall: Collection of acute and convalescent COVID-19 samples took place in the United States, Italy and Spain. Nucleic acid was either cDNA or gDNA, and it came from T cells, B-cell-depleted T cells, or PBMCs.

Profiling relied on immunoSEQ multiplex PCR, and the TCRdb table lists in-frame clones only, not all of them. Among around 17,000 clones listed, 91% were seen once. The ends were cut back, 3 bases at V and 5 bases at J, with 14 bases in the middle. Per the germline V gene, CDR1 is SGHTS and CDR2 is YDEGEE. The CDR3 has 15 residues. The sequence was collected from a man between 60 and 70 years old with active COVID-19. The genes are TRBV5-8 and TRBJ1-4; D possibly corresponds to TRBD1 (6 bases). The specimen was peripheral blood. CDR3 protein: CASSWAGTPNEKLFF. The CDR3 DNA reads as TGTGCCAGCAGCTGGGCCGGGACACCGAATGAAAAACTGTTTTTT.